These 5 T cell receptor beta chains were sequenced from one sample in a study of CD8+ T cells in alopecia areata. RNA was isolated and reverse transcribed to cDNA, the sequencing template. Only in-frame clones appear in the TCRdb table, and some are missing; sequencing was by immunoSEQ multiplex PCR. The sample has about 160,000 clones, approximately 65% seen once; the top ten hold around 0.9%. As to treatment: oral pan-JAK inhibitor, 5-10 mg twice daily. The sample consisted of CD4+ T cells sorted from blood, taken at week 4, from a patient treated with tofacitinib. The receptors stem from a human donor with alopecia areata.

The V gene is TRBV30, the J gene TRBJ2-7; 7 bases line up with TRBD1. Germline V gene data show CDR1 as GTSNPN and CDR2 as SVGIG (reference sequence). The CDR3 is 14 residues long. Trimming cost V 7 bases and J 0 bases; bases outside gene matches: 9. CDR3 DNA sequence: TGTGCCTACCTGACAGGGCGAAGCTCCTACGAGCAGTACTTC. Amino acid sequence: CAYLTGRSSYEQYF.

This rearrangement joins TRBV19 to TRBJ1-5; TRBD1 might be the D (6 bases). Germline V gene lookup returns CDR1 LNHDA and CDR2 SQIVND (reference sequence). Deletions cut 6 bases from V and 0 bases from J, with 9 bases between. There are 14 residues in the CDR3. This CDR3 is CASRTGHSNQPQHF. The CDR3 DNA sequence: TGTGCCAGTAGGACAGGACATAGCAATCAGCCCCAGCATTTT.

The chain carries TRBV9 and TRBJ2-2; D remains ambiguous. In germline, CDR1 is SGDLS, CDR2 YYNGEE. This CDR3 spans 13 amino acids. The V gene lost 0 bases and the J gene lost 6 bases, with 6 bases spanning the gap. CDR3 region: CASSVALPGELFF. CDR3 in DNA: TGTGCCAGCAGCGTAGCCCTCCCCGGGGAGCTGTTTTTT.

This clone was detected a few times. The chain carries TRBV4-1 and TRBJ2-3, with 10 nucleotides matching TRBD1. This CDR3 region has 14 residues. From germline, CDR1 is MGHRA and CDR2 YSYEKL. V was pared by 4 bases and J by 5 bases, with 3 bases of the junction left unmatched. CDR3 nucleotides: TGCGCCAGCAGCCGCGGGACAGGGGTAGATACGCAGTATTTT. The encoded protein is CASSRGTGVDTQYF.

V and J are TRBV6-6 and TRBJ2-5; the match to TRBD1 covers 7 bases. Germline-derived CDR1 and CDR2 are MNHNY and SVGAGI (reference sequence). Trimming removed 5 bases from V and 1 base from J; junction bases left unmatched: 4. This CDR3 has 14 residues. CDR3 in DNA: TGTGCCAGCAGTCTAGACAGGGCCCAAGAGACCCAGTACTTC. As protein: CASSLDRAQETQYF.